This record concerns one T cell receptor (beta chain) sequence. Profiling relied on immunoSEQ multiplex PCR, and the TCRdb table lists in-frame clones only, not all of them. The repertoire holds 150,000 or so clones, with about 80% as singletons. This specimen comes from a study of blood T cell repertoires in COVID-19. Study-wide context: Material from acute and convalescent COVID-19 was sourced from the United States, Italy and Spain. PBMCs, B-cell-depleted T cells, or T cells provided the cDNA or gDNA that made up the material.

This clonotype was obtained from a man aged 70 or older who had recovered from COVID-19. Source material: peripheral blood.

CDR3 loop: CASSRDRTNEKLFF. CDR3 coding DNA: TGTGCCAGCAGTCGGGACAGGACCAATGAAAAACTGTTTTTT. V is TRBV2 and J is TRBJ1-4; 8 bases are a match to TRBD1. J gave up 5 bases and V 5 bases, and 4 bases lay outside the gene matches. The CDR3 sequence is 14 residues long. Per the germline V gene, CDR1 is SNHLY and CDR2 is FYNNEI.